These 7 T cell receptor beta chains share one sample of origin, sequenced in a study of blood T cell repertoires in COVID-19. The assay was immunoSEQ multiplex PCR, and TCRdb's table has in-frame clones only and misses some. The sample has roughly 160,000 clones; 80% to 90% are singletons. What was sequenced was peripheral blood. These receptors originate from a woman in her 70s with COVID-19, enrolled during active disease.

In DNA, the CDR3 is TGTGCCAGCAGGGGCGCGGGTTCACACGGCTATGGCTACACCTTC. Translated: CASRGAGSHGYGYTF. This sequence joins TRBV2 and TRBJ1-2; D not resolved. CDR3 size: 15 residues. Looked up from germline, CDR1 is SNHLY and CDR2 is FYNNEI. The germline V and J ends were trimmed by 6 bases and 4 bases, with 18 bases remaining between them.

This chain uses TRBV9 with TRBJ2-1; 7 bases line up with TRBD1. The ends lost 3 bases at V and 3 bases at J; junction bases unmatched: 9. CDR1 and CDR2 from the germline V gene are SGDLS and YYNGEE. This CDR3 has 16 amino acids. The CDR3, as DNA: TGTGCCAGCAGCGCCAAGACAACAGGGGTCTACAATGAGCAGTTCTTC. Protein product: CASSAKTTGVYNEQFF.

This chain joins TRBV3-1 (or the pseudogene TRBV3-2) and TRBJ1-1, with TRBD1 matching over 8 bases. Germline CDR1 reads LGHDT; CDR2 reads YNNKEL (reference sequence). There are 16 residues in the CDR3. V lost 1 base to trimming and J lost 1 base; unmatched junction nucleotides: 5. CDR3 sequence reads: CASSQGRGHGNTEAFF. The CDR3 coding sequence is TGTGCCAGCAGCCAAGGCAGGGGGCATGGGAACACTGAAGCTTTCTTT.

The chain recombines TRBV6-5 with TRBJ2-2, with TRBD1 as a possible D gene (5 bases). This CDR3 spans 12 amino acids. V lost 6 bases and J lost 10, with 12 bases in between. Germline loops: CDR1 MNHEY, CDR2 SVGAGI. The CDR3 DNA sequence: TGTGCCAGCAGCTCAGGGTTCCAGGAGCTGTTTTTT. This translates into CASSSGFQELFF.

The chain joins TRBV5-1 to TRBJ2-4, with a weak D call TRBD2 (5 bases). The germline gives CDR1 SGHRS, CDR2 YFSETQ. V was pared by 0 bases and J by 7 bases, with 14 bases between. The CDR3 spans 15 residues. The CDR3 is CASSLGAPGGNIQYF. Written as DNA, the CDR3 is TGCGCCAGCAGCTTGGGGGCCCCAGGCGGGAACATTCAGTACTTC.

This chain links TRBV3-1 (or the pseudogene TRBV3-2) with TRBJ2-7; D uncertain. This CDR3 contains 12 residues. V lost 1 base, J lost 4 bases, and 5 bases lay in between. The germline CDR1 and CDR2 sequences are LGHDT and YNNKEL (reference sequence). CDR3 nucleotides: TGTGCCAGCAGCCAAGCGTTTTACGAGCAGTACTTC. Amino acid sequence: CASSQAFYEQYF.

This clone has a single count. V is TRBV5-1 and J is TRBJ2-3; no reliable D call. The CDR3 contains 15 residues. Trimming removed 2 bases from V and 2 bases from J, with 12 bases in between. In germline, CDR1 is SGHRS, CDR2 YFSETQ. CDR3 nucleotides: TGCGCCAGCAGCTTAGAGTCTCCCCCCACAGATACGCAGTATTTT. It codes for CASSLESPPTDTQYF.